This T cell receptor beta chain is drawn from a study of OX40 agonist ivuxolimab in advanced cancers. The study in broad terms: Ivuxolimab was a fully human IgG2 agonistic monoclonal antibody targeting the costimulatory receptor OX40 (CD134). Intravenous ivuxolimab was administered to patients every 2 weeks at six dose levels: 0.01, 0.1, 0.3, 1.5, 3 and 10 mg/kg. Among the 52 dose-escalation patients, roughly 20 had hepatocellular carcinoma, around 15 melanoma, 9 renal cell carcinoma and 9 head and neck cancer. In the dose-escalation cohort, 82.7% of patients were male, and the mean age was approximately 60 years, with a range of roughly 23 to 85. Patients were allowed to have had prior anti-PD-1, anti-PD-L1 or anti-CTLA-4 therapy, and approximately 40% of the dose-escalation patients had previously received checkpoint inhibitors. Three dose-escalation patients achieved partial responses, one with hepatocellular carcinoma and two with cutaneous melanoma. Peripheral TCRbeta sequencing was intended to test whether TCR sequence diversity was altered and clonal T-cell expansion was caused by ivuxolimab. The paper covers the monotherapy dose-escalation part of the phase I ivuxolimab trial, which included N ≈ 57 patients.

CDR1 MNHNY and CDR2 SVGAGI were looked up in the germline V gene (reference sequence). Trimming leaves V shorter by 4 bases and J shorter by 5 bases, with the junction holding 7 bases beyond the gene matches. From cysteine to phenylalanine, the CDR3 is 15 amino acids long. CDR3 DNA only is kept here, 45 bases in frame from base 1. General conclusions and limits of the study: After ivuxolimab, more expanded clones were found on average in CD8+ T cells than in CD4+ T cells. In partial responders in the 0.1-3.0 mg/kg groups, normalized peripheral clonal expansion was found to be among the lowest, especially among CD8+ T cells. Clonal expansion of both CD4+ and CD8+ blood T cells was observed from baseline to week 6 at doses 0.1 to 3.0 mg/kg. Low levels of normalized T-cell clonal expansion were also seen in some patients who did not respond. The antigen specificity of the clonally expanded peripheral T cells was not determined.

Genomic DNA was isolated from the sorted cells so that the TCRbeta CDR3 region could be sequenced. TCRbeta CDR3 regions were sequenced using the immunoSEQ Assay. Held by TCRdb, this immuneACCESS table contains in-frame sequences only and omits some clones. Under half of the omission traces to an unresolved V gene where checked; the cause of the rest is unknown. The sample table lists around 62,000 clones, approximately 80% of them with a count of one. Together, the top ten hold 5.5% to 6% of the sample. Patients with a history of autoimmune disease or receiving systemic immunosuppression were excluded from the trial. Peripheral blood for TCR sequencing was collected from all dose cohorts at baseline, on cycle 4 day 1, and on cycle 7 day 1. The samples were taken from a phase I, first-in-human, multicenter, open-label dose-escalation trial of ivuxolimab. Adults with locally advanced or metastatic melanoma, renal cell, hepatocellular, or head and neck squamous cell carcinoma were enrolled in the trial. Before TCR sequencing, CD4+ T cells and CD8+ T cells were sorted from peripheral blood as separate populations.

Regarding this clone: It lacks a known antigen. The record has no base qualities; no much larger clone is one base away.

The material sequenced was CD4+ or CD8+ T cells sorted from blood, taken in a trial of the OX40 agonist ivuxolimab. Recombination connected TRBV6-6 to TRBJ1-5; 8 bases in the junction line up with TRBD1. This clonotype originated in an adult with an advanced solid tumor such as melanoma, head and neck, liver or kidney cancer. The DNA is TGTGCCAGCAGTTGGATGGGACAGGCCCATCAGCCCCAGCATTTT. This codes for CASSWMGQAHQPQHF.